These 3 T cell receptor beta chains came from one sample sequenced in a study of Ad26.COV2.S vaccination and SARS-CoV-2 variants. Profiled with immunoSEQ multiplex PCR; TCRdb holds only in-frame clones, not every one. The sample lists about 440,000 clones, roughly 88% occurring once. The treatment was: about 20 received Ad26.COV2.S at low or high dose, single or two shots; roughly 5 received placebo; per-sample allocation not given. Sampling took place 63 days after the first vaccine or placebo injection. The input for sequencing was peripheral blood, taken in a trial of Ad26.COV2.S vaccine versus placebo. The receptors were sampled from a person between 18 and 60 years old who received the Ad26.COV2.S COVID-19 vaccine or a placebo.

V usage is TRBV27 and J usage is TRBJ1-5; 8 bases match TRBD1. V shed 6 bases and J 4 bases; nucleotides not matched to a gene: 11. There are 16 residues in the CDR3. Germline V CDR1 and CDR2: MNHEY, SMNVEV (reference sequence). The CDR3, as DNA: TGTGCCAGCAGGGAATTATCGGGACAGGTAAATCAGCCCCAGCATTTT. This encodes CASRELSGQVNQPQHF.

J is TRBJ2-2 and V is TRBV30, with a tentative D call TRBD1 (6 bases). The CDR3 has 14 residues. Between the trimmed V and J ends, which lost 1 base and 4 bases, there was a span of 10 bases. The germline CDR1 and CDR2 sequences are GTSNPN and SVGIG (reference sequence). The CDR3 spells CAWSAYRVTGELFF. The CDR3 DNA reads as TGTGCCTGGAGTGCGTACAGGGTCACCGGGGAGCTGTTTTTT.

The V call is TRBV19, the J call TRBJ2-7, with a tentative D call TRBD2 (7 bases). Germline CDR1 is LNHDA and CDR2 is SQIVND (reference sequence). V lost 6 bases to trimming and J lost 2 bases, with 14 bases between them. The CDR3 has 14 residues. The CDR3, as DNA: TGTGCCAGTAGCCCTGGGAGGGGGACCTACGAGCAGTACTTC. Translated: CASSPGRGTYEQYF.